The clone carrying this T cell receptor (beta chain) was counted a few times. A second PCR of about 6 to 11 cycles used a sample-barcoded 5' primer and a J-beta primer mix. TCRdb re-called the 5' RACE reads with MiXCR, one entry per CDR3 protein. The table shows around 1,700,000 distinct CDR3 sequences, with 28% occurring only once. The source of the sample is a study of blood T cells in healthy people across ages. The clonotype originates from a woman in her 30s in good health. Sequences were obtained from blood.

The DNA of the CDR3 is TGTGCCAGCAGGTGGGGTCCCAACCAAGAGACCCAGTACTTC. This translates into CASRWGPNQETQYF. V and J are TRBV2 and TRBJ2-5, with D unclear. CDR3 length equals 14 residues. Germline loops: CDR1 SNHLY, CDR2 FYNNEI. V was pared by 6 bases and J by 0 bases, with 11 bases between.